This T cell receptor beta chain stems from a study of blood T cell repertoires in COVID-19. In the original analysis: Quantification of nucleated cells was approximated via reference gene primer amplification. Here immunoSEQ multiplex PCR was the method, and the copy in TCRdb shows in-frame clones only, minus some. From that table come the V and J calls and clone size; the DNA was used to work out D and trimming. The data contain about 100,000 clones, roughly 87% of them singletons. CDR3 length: 15 residues. From germline, CDR1 is LGHNA and CDR2 YNFKEQ. V gave up 6 bases and J gave up 0 bases, with 12 bases separating them.

The sequence came from a man in his forties or fifties with active COVID-19. The source material was peripheral blood. The genes are TRBV4-2 and TRBJ2-1; the D gene is possibly TRBD2 (5 bases). Here the CDR3 reads CASSPEGGSYNEQFF. The CDR3 region has the DNA TGTGCCAGCAGTCCGGAAGGAGGCTCCTACAATGAGCAGTTCTTC.